This note documents a single TCR beta chain sequence. This sample was taken from a study of shared T cell receptors in the human thymus. Germline lookup yields CDR1 SGHNT and CDR2 YENEEA. The V and J ends lost 5 bases and 5 bases respectively, with 16 bases between them. CDR3 length equals 15 residues. The table came from immunoSEQ multiplex PCR; TCRdb's copy has only in-frame clones and leaves some out. The sample yields roughly 68,000 clones, about 95% seen once. Sequenced sample: thymocytes. The chain uses TRBV11-3 and TRBJ2-4; the D gene is possibly TRBD2 (7 bases). This clonotype was obtained from a human donor. In DNA form, the CDR3 reads TGTGCCAGCAGCCCGACAGGCCGGGAGGAAAACATTCAGTACTTC. Amino acid sequence: CASSPTGREENIQYF.